The rows below give T cell receptor beta chains drawn from one sample of a study of identical twins. TCRdb re-called the 5' RACE reads with MiXCR, one entry per CDR3 protein. The table lists 700,000 or so distinct CDR3 sequences, 8% to 9% of them singletons. The data also belong to a second study, concerning yellow fever vaccine responses in identical twins.

The sample was PBMCs. The receptor source for this set is a woman aged 18-29 years in good health. Each CDR3 is given with its conserved first and last residue. The D gene is left open where the match is weak. Only some rows state a clone size, as once, few, many or a class for expanded clones.

TRBV30,many,TRBJ1-1,TRBD1,CAWSVQEGGEAFF,TGTGCCTGGAGTGTACAAGAAGGGGGCGAAGCTTTCTTT
TRBV7-2,-,TRBJ2-1,TRBD1,CASNLQGAYNEQFF,TGTGCCAGCAACTTACAGGGGGCCTACAATGAGCAGTTCTTC
TRBV6-1,few,TRBJ1-2,-,CASSVGLNYGYTF,TGTGCCAGCAGTGTGGGACTGAACTATGGCTACACCTTC
TRBV4-3,few,TRBJ2-7,-,CASSQVLGVYEQYF,TGCGCCAGCAGCCAAGTTCTGGGGGTCTACGAGCAGTACTTC
TRBV7-9,many,TRBJ2-5,-,CASSRGGILQETQYF,TGTGCCAGCAGCCGAGGGGGGATACTCCAAGAGACCCAGTACTTC
TRBV6-2/TRBV6-3,-,TRBJ2-3,-,CASSYWTASTDTQYF,TGTGCCAGCAGTTACTGGACAGCTAGCACAGATACGCAGTATTTT
TRBV6-1,many,TRBJ1-2,-,CASSRVSSRVRGGYTF,TGTGCCAGCAGTCGGGTGTCGTCCAGGGTGAGAGGTGGCTACACCTTC
TRBV4-3,few,TRBJ2-2,-,CASSQEVVPEDWTGELFF,TGCGCCAGCAGCCAAGAGGTAGTCCCGGAAGACTGGACCGGGGAGCTGTTTTTT
TRBV4-1,few,TRBJ1-1,-,CASSRPMGGSTEAFF,TGCGCCAGCAGCCGCCCAATGGGAGGGAGCACTGAAGCTTTCTTT
TRBV25-1,-,TRBJ1-1,-,CASSVRGGIEAFF,TGTGCCAGCAGTGTAAGAGGGGGGATTGAAGCTTTCTTT
TRBV30,once,TRBJ2-3,-,CAWSVDRKAADTQYF,TGTGCCTGGAGTGTTGACAGGAAAGCGGCAGATACGCAGTATTTT
TRBV19,-,TRBJ2-1,-,CAAGRSEQFF,TGTGCCGCCGGGCGGAGTGAGCAGTTCTTC
TRBV5-5,many,TRBJ2-5,-,CASSLDGVETQYF,TGTGCCAGCAGCTTGGACGGAGTGGAGACCCAGTACTTC
TRBV19,-,TRBJ2-7,-,CASSIVSRVDYEQYF,TGTGCCAGTAGTATAGTAAGCAGGGTAGACTACGAGCAGTACTTC